This is a list of T cell receptor beta chains from one sample in a study of T cell responses to AZD1222 COVID-19 vaccine. Using immunoSEQ multiplex PCR, the repertoire was profiled, and TCRdb retains in-frame clones only, with some absent. The sample has roughly 130,000 clones; roughly 87% are singletons. The sample was peripheral blood, taken on day 0 of AZD1222 vaccination. The receptors stem from an adult in good health. The CDR3 runs from the conserved cysteine through the conserved F or W. A D gene is named only where the DNA matches it firmly. Clone size is given for some rows only: seen once, a few or many times, or a class if the clone is expanded.

clone_size j_call v_call d_call cdr3_aa cdr3_nt
- TRBJ2-7 TRBV6-2/TRBV6-3 - CASSYGANYEQYF TGTGCCAGCAGTTACGGGGCAAACTACGAGCAGTACTTC
once TRBJ1-3 TRBV2 - CASTGLGSGGYF TGTGCCAGCACGGGACTGGGATCCGGTGGATATTTT
few TRBJ1-5 TRBV6-2/TRBV6-3 TRBD1 CASSYSTGAGSNQPQHF TGTGCCAGCAGTTACTCGACAGGGGCTGGCAGCAATCAGCCCCAGCATTTT
- TRBJ1-1 TRBV10-3 - CAISEPLNTEAFF TGTGCCATCAGTGAACCGTTGAACACTGAAGCTTTCTTT
- TRBJ2-5 TRBV5-1 - CASSLGPSLGRETQYF TGCGCCAGCAGCCTGGGACCTTCGTTGGGTAGGGAGACCCAGTACTTC
- TRBJ1-5 TRBV7-2 TRBD1 CASSLARQGVGQPQHF TGTGCCAGCAGCCTTGCCAGACAGGGGGTAGGTCAGCCCCAGCATTTT
few TRBJ2-7 TRBV18 - CASSPSDSGYEQYF TGTGCCAGCTCACCGTCGGATAGTGGCTACGAGCAGTACTTC
once TRBJ2-5 TRBV2 - CASSGNQETQYF TGTGCCAGCAGTGGCAACCAAGAGACCCAGTACTTC
few TRBJ1-1 TRBV12-3/TRBV12-4 - CASGPPLNTEAFF TGTGCCAGCGGCCCGCCATTGAACACTGAAGCTTTCTTT
- TRBJ1-1 TRBV5-1 - CASSRGTVNTEAFF TGCGCCAGCAGCCGCGGGACGGTGAACACTGAAGCTTTCTTT
- TRBJ1-2 TRBV18 TRBD1 CASSPRDRDGYTF TGTGCCAGCTCACCACGAGACAGGGATGGCTACACCTTC
- TRBJ1-1 TRBV7-9 TRBD1 CASSPGQGATEAFF TGTGCCAGCAGCCCGGGACAGGGGGCGACTGAAGCTTTCTTT